Listed below are T cell receptor beta chains from one sample, sequenced in a study of T cell responses to AZD1222 COVID-19 vaccine. The data were produced by immunoSEQ multiplex PCR, yet TCRdb's version contains in-frame clones alone and is incomplete. The data show around 120,000 clones, about nine tenths seen once. The sample was peripheral blood, taken on day 0 of AZD1222 vaccination. Every receptor here comes from an adult in good health. The CDR3 runs from the conserved cysteine through the conserved F or W. The order of the fields is J gene, clone size, V gene, D gene, CDR3 protein, CDR3 DNA. The D gene is left open where the match is weak. Only part of the rows carry a size: once, few, many, or a class if the clone is expanded.

J: TRBJ2-7; size: once; V: TRBV19; D: -; CDR3: CASSIGWGAFEQYF; DNA: TGTGCCAGTAGTATTGGGTGGGGGGCGTTCGAGCAGTACTTC
J: TRBJ2-1; size: -; V: TRBV27; D: -; CDR3: CASPRRSHTYNEQFF; DNA: TGTGCCAGTCCCCGGAGGTCCCATACCTACAATGAGCAGTTCTTC
J: TRBJ1-6; size: few; V: TRBV3-1/TRBV3-2; D: -; CDR3: CASSRAGRSYNSPLHF; DNA: TGTGCCAGCAGCCGAGCCGGCAGGTCCTATAATTCACCCCTCCACTTT
J: TRBJ1-2; size: -; V: TRBV19; D: TRBD1; CDR3: CASRTTGGDGYTF; DNA: TGTGCCAGTAGAACGACAGGGGGCGATGGCTACACCTTC
J: TRBJ1-3; size: -; V: TRBV7-9; D: -; CDR3: CASSPQQYTIYF; DNA: TGTGCCAGCAGCCCCCAGCAATACACCATATATTTT
J: TRBJ2-7; size: -; V: TRBV5-4; D: -; CDR3: CASSPPGTQRTYEQYF; DNA: TGTGCCAGCAGCCCGCCAGGGACGCAGCGAACCTACGAGCAGTACTTC
J: TRBJ1-1; size: -; V: TRBV20-1; D: -; CDR3: CSASYSLNTEAFF; DNA: TGCAGTGCTAGTTACAGCTTGAACACTGAAGCTTTCTTT
J: TRBJ2-2; size: -; V: TRBV9; D: -; CDR3: CASRMEGLVTGELFF; DNA: TGTGCCAGCAGGATGGAGGGTCTGGTAACCGGGGAGCTGTTTTTT
J: TRBJ2-3; size: -; V: TRBV27; D: -; CDR3: CASSLYPPGYTQYF; DNA: TGTGCCAGCAGTTTATACCCGCCAGGTTATACGCAGTATTTT
J: TRBJ1-1; size: once; V: TRBV7-9; D: -; CDR3: CASSSTPNTEAFF; DNA: TGTGCCAGCAGCTCTACACCGAACACTGAAGCTTTCTTT
J: TRBJ2-7; size: few; V: TRBV5-4; D: -; CDR3: CASNGQGSYEQYF; DNA: TGTGCCAGCAATGGGCAGGGTTCCTACGAGCAGTACTTC
J: TRBJ1-1; size: few; V: TRBV5-4; D: -; CDR3: CASNPDPRYTEAFF; DNA: TGTGCCAGCAACCCTGATCCTCGGTACACTGAAGCTTTCTTT
J: TRBJ1-1; size: -; V: TRBV12-3/TRBV12-4; D: -; CDR3: CASRADGDGGVFF; DNA: TGTGCCAGCAGGGCCGACGGGGATGGGGGTGTTTTCTTT
J: TRBJ2-1; size: once; V: TRBV3-1/TRBV3-2; D: TRBD1; CDR3: CASSPEGGGEQFF; DNA: TGTGCCAGCAGCCCCGAAGGGGGCGGTGAGCAGTTCTTC
J: TRBJ2-1; size: once; V: TRBV4-1; D: TRBD2; CDR3: CASSQWPSGGGNEQFF; DNA: TGCGCCAGCAGCCAATGGCCTAGCGGGGGAGGTAACGAGCAGTTCTTC
J: TRBJ1-2; size: -; V: TRBV11-2; D: -; CDR3: CASSSWGGDPYGYTF; DNA: TGTGCCAGCAGCTCATGGGGGGGGGATCCCTATGGCTACACCTTC